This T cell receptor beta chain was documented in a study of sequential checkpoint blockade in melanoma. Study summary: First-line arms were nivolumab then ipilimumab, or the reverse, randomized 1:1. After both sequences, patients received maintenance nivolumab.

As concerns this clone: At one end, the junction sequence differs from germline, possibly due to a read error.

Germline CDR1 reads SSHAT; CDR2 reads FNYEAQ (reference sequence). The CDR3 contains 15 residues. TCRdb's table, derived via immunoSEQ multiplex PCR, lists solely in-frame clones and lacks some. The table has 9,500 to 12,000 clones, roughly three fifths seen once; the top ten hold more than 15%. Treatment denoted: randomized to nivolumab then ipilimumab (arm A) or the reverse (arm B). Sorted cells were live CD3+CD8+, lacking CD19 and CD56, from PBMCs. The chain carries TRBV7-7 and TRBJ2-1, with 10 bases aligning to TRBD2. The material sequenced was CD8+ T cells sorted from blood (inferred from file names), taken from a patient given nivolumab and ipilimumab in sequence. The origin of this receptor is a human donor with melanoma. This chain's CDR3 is CASSPGLANYNEQFF. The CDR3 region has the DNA TGTGCTAGCAGCCCGGGACTAGCGAATTACAATGAGCAGTTCTTC.